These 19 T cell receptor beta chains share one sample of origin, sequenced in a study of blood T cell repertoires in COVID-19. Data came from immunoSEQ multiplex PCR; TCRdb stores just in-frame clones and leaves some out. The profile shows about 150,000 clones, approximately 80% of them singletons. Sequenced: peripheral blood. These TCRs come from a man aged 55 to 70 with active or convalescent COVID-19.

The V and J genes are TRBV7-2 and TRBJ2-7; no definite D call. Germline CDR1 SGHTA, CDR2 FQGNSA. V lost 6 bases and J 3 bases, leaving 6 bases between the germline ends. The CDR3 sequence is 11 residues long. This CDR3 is CASSSVYEQYF. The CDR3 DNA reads TGTGCCAGCAGTTCTGTCTACGAGCAGTACTTC.

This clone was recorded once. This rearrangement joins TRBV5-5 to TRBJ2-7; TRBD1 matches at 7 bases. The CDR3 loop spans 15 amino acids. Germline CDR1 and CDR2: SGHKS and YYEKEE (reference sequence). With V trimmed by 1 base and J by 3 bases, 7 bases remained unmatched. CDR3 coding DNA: TGTGCCAGCAGCTTGACAGGGGCGCCCCACTACGAGCAGTACTTC. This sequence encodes CASSLTGAPHYEQYF.

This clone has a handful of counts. The chain's CDR3 is CASSDWRGGYTF. The DNA of the CDR3 is TGTGCCAGCAGTGACTGGCGGGGCGGCTACACCTTC. The chain carries TRBV6-6 and TRBJ1-2; D possibly corresponds to TRBD1 (5 bases). The CDR3 length is 12 residues. Germline values: CDR1 MNHNY, CDR2 SVGAGI (reference sequence). The V end was cut by 5 bases, the J end by 8 bases, with 12 bases between.

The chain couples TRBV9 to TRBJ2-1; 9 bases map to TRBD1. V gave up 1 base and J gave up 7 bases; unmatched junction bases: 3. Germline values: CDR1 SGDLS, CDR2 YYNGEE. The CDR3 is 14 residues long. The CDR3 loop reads CASSVRDRVNEQFF. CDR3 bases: TGTGCCAGCAGCGTACGGGACAGGGTTAATGAGCAGTTCTTC.

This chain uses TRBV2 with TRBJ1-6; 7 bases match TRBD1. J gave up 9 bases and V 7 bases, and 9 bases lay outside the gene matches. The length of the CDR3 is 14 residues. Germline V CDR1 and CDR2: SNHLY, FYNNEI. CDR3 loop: CASTGDQGGSPLHF. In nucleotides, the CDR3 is TGTGCCAGCACCGGGGACCAGGGGGGTTCACCCCTCCACTTT.

The CDR3 is CSVRGGGGQPQHF. For the CDR3, the DNA is TGCAGCGTACGAGGGGGGGGAGGTCAGCCCCAGCATTTT. The rearrangement links TRBV29-1 to TRBJ1-5, with D maybe TRBD1 (6 bases). V was cut by 6 bases and J by 6 bases, with 15 bases left in between. The V gene's germline CDR1 is SQVTM and CDR2 ANQGSEA. This CDR3 has 13 residues.

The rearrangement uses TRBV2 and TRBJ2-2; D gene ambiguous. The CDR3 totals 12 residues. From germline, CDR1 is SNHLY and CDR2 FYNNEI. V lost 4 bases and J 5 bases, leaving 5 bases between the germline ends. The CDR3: CASSAVTGELFF. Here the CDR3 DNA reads TGTGCCAGCAGTGCTGTTACCGGGGAGCTGTTTTTT.

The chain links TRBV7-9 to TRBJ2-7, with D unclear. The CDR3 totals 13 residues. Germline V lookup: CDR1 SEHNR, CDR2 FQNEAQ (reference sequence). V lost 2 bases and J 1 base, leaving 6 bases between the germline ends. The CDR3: CASSLQESYEQYF. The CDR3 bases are TGTGCCAGCAGCTTACAGGAATCCTACGAGCAGTACTTC.

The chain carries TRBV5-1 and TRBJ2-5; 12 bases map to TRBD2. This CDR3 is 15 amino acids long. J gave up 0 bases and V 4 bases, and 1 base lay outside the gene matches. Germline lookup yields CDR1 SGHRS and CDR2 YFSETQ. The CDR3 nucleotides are TGCGCCAGCAGCCGACTAGCGGGGGACCAAGAGACCCAGTACTTC. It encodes CASSRLAGDQETQYF.

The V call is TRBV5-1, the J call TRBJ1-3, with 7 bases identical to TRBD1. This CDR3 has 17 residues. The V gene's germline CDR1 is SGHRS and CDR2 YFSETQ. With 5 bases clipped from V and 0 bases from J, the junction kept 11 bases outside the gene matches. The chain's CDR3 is CASRKTQGGDSGNTIYF. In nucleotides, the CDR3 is TGCGCCAGCAGAAAGACTCAGGGGGGAGACTCTGGAAACACCATATATTTT.

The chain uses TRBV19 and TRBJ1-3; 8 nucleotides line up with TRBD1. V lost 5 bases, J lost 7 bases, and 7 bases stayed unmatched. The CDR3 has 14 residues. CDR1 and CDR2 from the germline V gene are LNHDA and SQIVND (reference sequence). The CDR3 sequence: CASSPRTGRNTIYF. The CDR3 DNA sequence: TGTGCCAGTAGTCCACGGACAGGGAGGAACACCATATATTTT.

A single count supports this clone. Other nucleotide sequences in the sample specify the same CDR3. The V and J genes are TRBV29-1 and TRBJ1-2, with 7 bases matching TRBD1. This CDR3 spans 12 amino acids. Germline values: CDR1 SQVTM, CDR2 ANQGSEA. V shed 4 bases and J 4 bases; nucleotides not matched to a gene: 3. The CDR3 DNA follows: TGCAGCGTTGGACAGGGAGGCTATGGCTACACCTTC. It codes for CSVGQGGYGYTF.

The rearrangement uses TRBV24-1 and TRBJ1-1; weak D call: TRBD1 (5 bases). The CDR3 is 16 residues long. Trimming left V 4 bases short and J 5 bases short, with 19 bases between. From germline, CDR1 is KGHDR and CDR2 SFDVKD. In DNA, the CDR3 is TGTGCCACCAGTGACACAAGCGGGGGGAGGAGGACTGAAGCTTTCTTT. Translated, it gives CATSDTSGGRRTEAFF.

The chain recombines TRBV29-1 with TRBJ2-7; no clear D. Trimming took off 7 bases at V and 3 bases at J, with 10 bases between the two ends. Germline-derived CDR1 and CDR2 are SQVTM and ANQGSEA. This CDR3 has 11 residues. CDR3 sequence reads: CSASVSYEQYF. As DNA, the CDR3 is TGCAGCGCAAGTGTGAGCTACGAGCAGTACTTC.

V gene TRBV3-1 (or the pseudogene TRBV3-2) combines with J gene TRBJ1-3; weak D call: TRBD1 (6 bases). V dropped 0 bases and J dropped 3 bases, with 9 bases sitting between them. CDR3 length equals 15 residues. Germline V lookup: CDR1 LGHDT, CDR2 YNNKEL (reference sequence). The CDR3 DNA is TGTGCCAGCAGCCAAGAGACAGGAAGTGGAAACACCATATATTTT. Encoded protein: CASSQETGSGNTIYF.

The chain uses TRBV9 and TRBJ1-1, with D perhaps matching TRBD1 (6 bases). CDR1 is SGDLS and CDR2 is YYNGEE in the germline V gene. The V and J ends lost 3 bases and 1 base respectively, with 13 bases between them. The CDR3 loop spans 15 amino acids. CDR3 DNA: TGTGCCAGCAGCGAGGGCTGGGGGCGGAACACTGAAGCTTTCTTT. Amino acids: CASSEGWGRNTEAFF.

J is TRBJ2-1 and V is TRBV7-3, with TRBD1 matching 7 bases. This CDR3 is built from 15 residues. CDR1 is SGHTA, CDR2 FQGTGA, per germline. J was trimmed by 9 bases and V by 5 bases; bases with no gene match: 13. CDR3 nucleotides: TGTGCCAGCAGCCCCACAGGGGCCCAAAGGGGTGAGCAGTTCTTC. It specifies CASSPTGAQRGEQFF.

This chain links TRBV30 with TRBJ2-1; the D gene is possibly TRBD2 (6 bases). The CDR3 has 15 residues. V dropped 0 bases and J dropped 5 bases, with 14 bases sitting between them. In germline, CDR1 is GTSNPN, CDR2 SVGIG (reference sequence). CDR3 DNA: TGTGCCTGGAGTGTGGGCGGGACCCTAAACAATGAGCAGTTCTTC. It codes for CAWSVGGTLNNEQFF.

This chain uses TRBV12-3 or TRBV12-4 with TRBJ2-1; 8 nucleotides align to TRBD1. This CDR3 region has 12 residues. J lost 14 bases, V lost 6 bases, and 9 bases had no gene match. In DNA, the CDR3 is TGTGCCAGCAGCACTAGACTGGGACAGGAGTTCTTC. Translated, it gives CASSTRLGQEFF.